Here is one TCR beta chain with its context. Its antigen specificity is not known. Per-base quality was not reported, and no clone a single base away is much larger than it. The sample originates from a study of shared clonotypes between healthy human individuals (TCRdb year 2020). Regarding the complete study: The cohort included a few men and a couple of women between 18 and 49 years of age. To estimate repertoire size and how much clonotypes are shared between individuals, the study performed deep sequencing of blood TCR repertoires from about five healthy adults. To increase sequencing depth and limit assay-specific biases, different laboratories used diverse techniques to prepare libraries and sequence TCR repertoires. Between about 0.8 and 9 billion PBMCs per donor were obtained by leukapheresis. What the research found in general, with its limitations: Sampling was limited to blood, and TCR repertoires in tissue likely differ from TCR repertoires in blood. Pairwise subsampling led to the expectation that sequencing depth would affect the degree of clonotype sharing among donors. The small number of donors limited the genetic and exposure-history diversity represented.

TCR CDR3 regions were amplified from genomic DNA by multiplex PCR using the deep immunoSEQ assay. Extracted genomic DNA from each cell subset was distributed evenly across all wells of several immunoSEQ 96-well plates, and each plate was treated as a replicate. For unsorted PBMC, 300 ng genomic DNA, equal to 32,000 or so T cell genomes, was loaded into each replicate PCR. Ten immunoSEQ deep assay plates were used to sequence the unsorted PBMC genomic DNA. The purified libraries were quantified using a Qubit 3.0 fluorometer, sized with a Bioanalyzer 2100, and then quantified again using the KAPA Library Quantification kit. A separate single-read 150-cycle Illumina NextSeq 550 flow cell was used to sequence each immunoSEQ 96-well plate. Turning to the authors' computational methods: Because the immunoSEQ output held only junctional sequences and lacked quality scores, the filtering could not match the filtering applied to full-length reads. Sequences were annotated with PyIR, a Python wrapper for IgBLAST v1.9, using IMGT germline references to assign V/J genes and CDR3. Reads with weak V/J assignments (E-value above 1e-6), missing CDR3, stop codons, out-of-frame junctions, or ambiguous translated residues were removed. V3J clonotypes were defined as sequences sharing an identical inferred V gene, J gene, and CDR3 amino acid sequence. Percentage overlap between repertoires was calculated by dividing the number of shared unique clonotypes by the size of the smaller repertoire. Richness of each repertoire was evaluated using RTK rarefaction, the Chao1 estimator, and Recon v2.1 estimates of unobserved clonotypes. In TCRdb, the immuneACCESS table is reduced to in-frame sequences with V and J assigned. These tables do not hold every clone; where another copy was compared, an unresolved V gene accounts for under half, and the others remain unexplained. V, J and clone size reflect that table, while D and trimming were determined from the DNA. This sample gives some 490,000 clones in total; around four fifths of them show up just once. The ten most abundant clones make up approximately 12% of the sample.

Donors were healthy HIV-negative adults with no recently reported acute infections or vaccinations. Every donor was a Caucasian adult living in Nashville, Tennessee, USA. For unsorted samples, around 85 million PBMCs were counted, and genomic DNA was extracted using the QIAamp DNA Blood Mini kit. Blood was obtained by leukapheresis, after which PBMCs were separated by Ficoll-Histopaque density gradient centrifugation and cryopreserved in liquid nitrogen vapor phase. CDR1 ENHRY and CDR2 SYGVKD are derived from the germline V gene. Trimming accounts for 3 bases at V and 3 bases at J, while the number of junction bases matched to no gene is 7. The CDR3 measures 17 amino acids from cysteine to phenylalanine. Just CDR3 DNA is preserved here, 51 bases in frame from base 1.

The V and J segments used are TRBV10-3 and TRBJ2-5; TRBD2 fits 13 bases in the junction. The source of this sequence is a woman between 40 and 50 years old in good health. Some clones in this sample may be carry-over from other donors' samples. Material: PBMCs. The DNA reads as follows: TGTGCCATCAGTGAACCGGGACTAGCGGGAAGGGAAGAGACCCAGTACTTC. Its translation reads: CAISEPGLAGREETQYF.